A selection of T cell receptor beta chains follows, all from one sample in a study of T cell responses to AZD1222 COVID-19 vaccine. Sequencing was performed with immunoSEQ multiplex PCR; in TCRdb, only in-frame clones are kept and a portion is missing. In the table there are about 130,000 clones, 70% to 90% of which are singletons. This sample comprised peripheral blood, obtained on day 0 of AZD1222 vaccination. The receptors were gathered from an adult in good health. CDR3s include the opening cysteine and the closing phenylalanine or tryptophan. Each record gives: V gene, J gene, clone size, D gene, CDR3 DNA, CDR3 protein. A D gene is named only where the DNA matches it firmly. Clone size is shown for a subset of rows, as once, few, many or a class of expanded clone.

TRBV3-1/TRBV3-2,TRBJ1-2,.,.,TGTGCCAGCAGCCCGAACCTTCAGGGTAGGGCCTCCTATGGCTACACCTTC,CASSPNLQGRASYGYTF
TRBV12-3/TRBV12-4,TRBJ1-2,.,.,TGTGCCAGCAGTCTCAACTATGGCTACACCTTC,CASSLNYGYTF
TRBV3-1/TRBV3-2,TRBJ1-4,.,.,TGTGCCAGCAGCCAAGTTAGCACGGACTATAATGAAAAACTGTTTTTT,CASSQVSTDYNEKLFF
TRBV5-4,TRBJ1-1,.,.,TGTGCCAGCAGCCTACCGAACACTGAAGCTTTCTTT,CASSLPNTEAFF
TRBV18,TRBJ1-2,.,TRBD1,TGTGCCAGCTCACCTCTGTGGGACAGCCGAGTGAACTATGGCTACACCTTC,CASSPLWDSRVNYGYTF
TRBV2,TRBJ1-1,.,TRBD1,TGTGCCAGCACCGAAAGGGGGCGGGTCACTGAAGCTTTCTTT,CASTERGRVTEAFF
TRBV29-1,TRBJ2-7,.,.,TGCAGCGTTGTAATAGCGGATTCCGAGTGGTCCTACGAGCAGTACTTC,CSVVIADSEWSYEQYF
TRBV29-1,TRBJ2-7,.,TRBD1,TGCAGCGTCGAAGCCCCGACAGGGGGAAACTACGAGCAGTACTTC,CSVEAPTGGNYEQYF
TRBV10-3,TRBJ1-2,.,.,TGTGCCATCATCGGGGGCGGTAACTATGGCTACACCTTC,CAIIGGGNYGYTF
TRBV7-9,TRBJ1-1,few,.,TGTGCCAGCAGCACCCCCTCGGGGAACACTGAAGCTTTCTTT,CASSTPSGNTEAFF
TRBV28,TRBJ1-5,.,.,TGTGCCAGCAGCCCGGGGAGTATACCGGCCAGCAATCAGCCCCAGCATTTT,CASSPGSIPASNQPQHF
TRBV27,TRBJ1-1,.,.,TGTGCCAGCAGTCCATATACCTCACCCGATGGAGCTTTCTTT,CASSPYTSPDGAFF
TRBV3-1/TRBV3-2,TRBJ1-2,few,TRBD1,TGTGCCAGCAGCCATGGACGAAAGGGGGCAGGCTATGGCTACACCTTC,CASSHGRKGAGYGYTF
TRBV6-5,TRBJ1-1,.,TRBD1,TGTGCCAGCAGTCTAGACAGGGACGCTGAAGCTTTCTTT,CASSLDRDAEAFF
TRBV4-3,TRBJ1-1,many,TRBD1,TGCGCCAGCACAGCCGGGACAGGGGGCGCCTGGGCTGAAGCTTTCTTT,CASTAGTGGAWAEAFF
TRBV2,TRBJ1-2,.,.,TGTGCCAGCAGTGCGGCGGGTTTGGGCTACACCTTC,CASSAAGLGYTF
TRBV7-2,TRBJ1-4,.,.,TGTGCCAGCGGGCTCCTCGGGTATGAAAAACTGTTTTTT,CASGLLGYEKLFF
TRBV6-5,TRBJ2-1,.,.,TGTGCCAGCACCATAGGATATGAGCAGTTCTTC,CASTIGYEQFF
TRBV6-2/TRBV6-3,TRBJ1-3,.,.,TGTGCCAGCAGTTACCATGGGAGCTCTGGAAACACCATATATTTT,CASSYHGSSGNTIYF
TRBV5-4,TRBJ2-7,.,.,TGTGCCAGCAGCCAACCCGGGCCAGGGGCCTATGAGCAGTACTTC,CASSQPGPGAYEQYF
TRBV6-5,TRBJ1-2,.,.,TGTGCCAGCAGGGTGGGGGACTATGGCTACACCTTC,CASRVGDYGYTF
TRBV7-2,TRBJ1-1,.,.,TGTGCCAGCAGCTTATCCGGCGGAAGGCGGAACACTGAAGCTTTCTTT,CASSLSGGRRNTEAFF
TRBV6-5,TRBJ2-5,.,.,TGTGCCAGCAGCCCGCCCGGGGGCGAGGTGGAGACCCAGTACTTC,CASSPPGGEVETQYF
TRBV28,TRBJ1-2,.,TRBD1,TGTGCCAGCAAGGGGCGGGACAGGGGGCTAAATGGCTACACCTTC,CASKGRDRGLNGYTF
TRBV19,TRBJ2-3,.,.,TGTGCCAGTAGTATCTATGGGACCTCAGTAACAGATACGCAGTATTTT,CASSIYGTSVTDTQYF
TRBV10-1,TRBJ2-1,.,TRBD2,TGCGCCAGCAGTGCCCCTAGCGGGAGTTTTGGTGAGCAGTTCTTC,CASSAPSGSFGEQFF
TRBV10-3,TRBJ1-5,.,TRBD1,TGTGCCATCAGTGAGGACAGGGGCCTAGGGAGCAATCAGCCCCAGCATTTT,CAISEDRGLGSNQPQHF
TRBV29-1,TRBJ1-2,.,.,TGCAGCGGAGGTGCAGCTAACTATGGCTACACCTTC,CSGGAANYGYTF
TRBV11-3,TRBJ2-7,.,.,TGTGCCAGCAGCTTAGGAGCCACCTACGAGCAGTACTTC,CASSLGATYEQYF
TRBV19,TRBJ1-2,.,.,TGTGCCAGTAGTATATTGGCTCCCAACTATGGCTACACCTTC,CASSILAPNYGYTF
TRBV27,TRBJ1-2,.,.,TGTGCCAGCAGTTTAGGAGGGGCGCGAGGCTACACCTTC,CASSLGGARGYTF
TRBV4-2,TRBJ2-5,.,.,TGTGCCAGCAGCCAGGAAGGGGCTGCCCGAGAGACCCAGTACTTC,CASSQEGAARETQYF
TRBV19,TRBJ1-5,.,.,TGTGCCAGTAGTGTTACAGGGACCAATCAGCCCCAGCATTTT,CASSVTGTNQPQHF
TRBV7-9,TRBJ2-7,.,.,TGTGCCAGCAGCGCGCTAAGCCTCTACGAGCAGTACTTC,CASSALSLYEQYF